These 21 T cell receptor beta chains share one sample of origin, sequenced in a study of cytomegalovirus exposure and HLA in healthy donors. In the PCR, 60 Vbeta and 13 Jbeta primers were used. The protocol was immunoSEQ multiplex PCR, while the TCRdb copy is restricted to in-frame clones and leaves out a portion. The sample records about 130,000 clones, roughly 85% being singletons. Specimen: PBMCs. The source of these receptors is a man in his late teens or twenties in good health and CMV-seropositive.

The chain couples TRBV7-9 to TRBJ2-7, with a weak D call TRBD2 (5 bases). CDR3 size: 15 residues. Per the germline V gene, CDR1 is SEHNR and CDR2 is FQNEAQ (reference sequence). Trimming took 5 bases from V and 1 from J, leaving 15 bases between them. CDR3 nucleotide sequence: TGTGCCAGCAGCCAGCGCGGACTGCTGTCCTACGAGCAGTACTTC. This gives the protein CASSQRGLLSYEQYF. The variable domain in full, with the rest retrieved from reference TRBV7-9 and TRBJ2-7, is DTGVSQNPRHKITKRGQNVTFRCDPISEHNRLYWYRQTLGQGPEFLTYFQNEAQLEKSRLLSDRFSAERPKGSFSTLEIQRTEQGDSAMYLCASSQRGLLSYEQYFGPGTRLTVT.

This clone has just a few counts. The V gene is TRBV19, the J gene TRBJ1-4; 8 bases match TRBD1. V shed 3 bases, J shed 5 bases, and the junction held 11 bases outside the gene matches. Germline CDR1 is LNHDA and CDR2 is SQIVND (reference sequence). The CDR3 totals 17 residues. The CDR3 region is CASSIGQGRSLNEKLFF. The DNA of the CDR3 is TGTGCCAGTAGTATCGGACAGGGACGGAGCCTGAATGAAAAACTGTTTTTT.

This clone was counted between two and nine times. V usage is TRBV5-1 and J usage is TRBJ2-5; TRBD2 matches 7 bases. The closer fit of TRBJ2-7 to the DNA end suggests the J call may be wrong. The germline gives CDR1 SGHRS, CDR2 YFSETQ. The CDR3 has 14 amino acids. The DNA of the CDR3 is TGCGCCAGCAGCTTGGGGGAGGGTTCCCACGAGCAGTACTTC. Translating gives CASSLGEGSHEQYF.

The V and J genes are TRBV7-9 and TRBJ1-4, with TRBD1 identical over 11 bases. V shed 5 bases, J shed 8 bases, and the junction held 4 bases outside the gene matches. The CDR3 consists of 14 residues. Germline CDR1 is SEHNR and CDR2 is FQNEAQ (reference sequence). In nucleotides, the CDR3 is TGTGCCAGCAGCCCTGGGACAGGGGGAGAAAAACTGTTTTTT. Translating it yields CASSPGTGGEKLFF.

Only one count was recorded for this clone. V gene TRBV5-4 combines with J gene TRBJ2-1; TRBD1 is a possible D gene (5 bases). This CDR3 has 13 residues. Germline V gives CDR1 SGHNT, CDR2 YYREEE (reference sequence). V lost 6 bases and J lost 0, with 7 bases in between. CDR3 sequence: CASTDSSYNEQFF. DNA for the CDR3: TGTGCCAGCACCGACAGCTCCTACAATGAGCAGTTCTTC.

This sequence joins TRBV7-9 and TRBJ1-3; 8 bases are shared with TRBD1. The CDR3 covers 15 residues. The V segment lost 8 bases and the J segment 4 bases; nucleotides outside the gene matches: 10. CDR1 is SEHNR and CDR2 is FQNEAQ in the germline V gene (reference sequence). CDR3 protein: CASSRDRSFGNTIYF. As DNA, the CDR3 is TGTGCCAGCTCCCGGGACAGGTCTTTCGGAAACACCATATATTTT.

This sequence joins TRBV6-1 and TRBJ2-2; D perhaps matches TRBD2 (6 bases). Trimming cost V 0 bases and J 4 bases, with 15 bases left between them. The CDR3 runs to 17 residues. Germline V gives CDR1 MNHNS, CDR2 SASEGT. The CDR3 DNA follows: TGTGCCAGCAGTGAAGCACGCGGGGCGACTATCACCGGGGAGCTGTTTTTT. Its translation: CASSEARGATITGELFF.

The chain has TRBV20-1 and TRBJ1-1; tentatively, D is TRBD1 (5 bases). Trimming stripped 3 bases from V and 8 bases from J, with 7 bases between. The CDR3 sequence is 10 residues long. Germline CDR1 DFQATT, CDR2 SNEGSKA (reference sequence). CDR3 protein: CSARGPEAFF. The CDR3 DNA sequence: TGCAGTGCTAGGGGGCCGGAAGCTTTCTTT.

Here the CDR3 reads CAYFPSSYEQYF. The DNA of the CDR3 is TGTGCCTACTTTCCGAGCTCCTACGAGCAGTACTTC. The V call is TRBV30, the J call TRBJ2-7; D gene unclear. V lost 7 bases to trimming and J lost 0 bases, with 10 bases between them. Per germline, CDR1 GTSNPN and CDR2 SVGIG (reference sequence). This CDR3 spans 12 amino acids.

This chain joins TRBV28 and TRBJ1-1; TRBD1 agrees at 7 bases. The CDR3 loop spans 12 amino acids. Germline V CDR1 and CDR2: MDHEN, SYDVKM. Losses at the gene ends were 6 bases for V and 4 bases for J; bases not matched to a gene: 2. The CDR3 sequence: CASSPGGTEAFF. Here the CDR3 DNA reads TGTGCCAGCAGCCCAGGGGGCACTGAAGCTTTCTTT.

The J gene is TRBJ1-1, the V gene TRBV6-4; 7 bases agree with TRBD1. This CDR3 is 16 amino acids long. Germline-derived CDR1 and CDR2 are MRHNA and SNTAGT. Germline trimming cut 0 bases from V and 8 bases from J; bases unmatched to any gene: 12. Here the CDR3 DNA reads TGTGCCAGCAGTGACTCTGGGGGAGGACAGGCCACCGAAGCTTTCTTT. Amino acid sequence: CASSDSGGGQATEAFF.

V gene TRBV15 combines with J gene TRBJ1-1; the D gene is possibly TRBD1 (5 bases). This CDR3 spans 13 amino acids. Germline CDR1 and CDR2: LNHNV and YYDKDF (reference sequence). The germline V and J ends were trimmed by 4 bases and 2 bases, with 8 bases remaining between them. The CDR3 DNA reads as TGTGCCACCAGCACCGACAGAAACACTGAAGCTTTCTTT. Amino acid sequence: CATSTDRNTEAFF.

The chain combines TRBV30 with TRBJ2-6, with unresolved D. CDR3 length: 14 amino acids. The V end was cut by 4 bases, the J end by 0 bases, with 7 bases between. Germline values: CDR1 GTSNPN, CDR2 SVGIG (reference sequence). The CDR3 DNA follows: TGTGCCTGGAAATTCGGCTCTGGGGCCAACGTCCTGACTTTC. Its protein product is CAWKFGSGANVLTF. Full variable domain (remainder filled in from reference TRBV30 and TRBJ2-6): SQTIHQWPATLVQPVGSPLSLECTVEGTSNPNLYWYRQAAGRGLQLLFYSVGIGQISSEVPQNLSASRPQDRQFILSSKKLLLSDSGFYLCAWKFGSGANVLTFGAGSRLTVL.

The V gene is TRBV6-1, the J gene TRBJ2-7, with 7 bases aligning to TRBD2. The CDR3 runs 17 residues. Trimming removed 0 bases from V and 2 bases from J; junction bases left unmatched: 10. Germline V CDR1 and CDR2: MNHNS, SASEGT. CDR3 bases: TGTGCCAGCAGTGAAGCGCGGAGGGGAGGGGCGACCTACGAGCAGTACTTC. This encodes CASSEARRGGATYEQYF.

The V call is TRBV10-3, the J call TRBJ2-1, with 10 bases aligning to TRBD1. The junction had 7 bases not matched to a gene; V was cut back by 2 bases and J by 6 bases. Germline V lookup: CDR1 ENHRY, CDR2 SYGVKD. The CDR3 consists of 16 residues. CDR3 DNA: TGTGCCATCAGTGAGACTCCGGGACAGGGGCCCAATGAGCAGTTCTTC. Protein: CAISETPGQGPNEQFF.

This chain connects TRBV18 to TRBJ2-5; 11 positions match TRBD2. The CDR3 totals 15 residues. Per the germline V gene, CDR1 is KGHSH and CDR2 is LQKENI. With 3 bases clipped from V and 3 bases from J, the junction kept 3 bases outside the gene matches. The CDR3 coding sequence is TGTGCCAGCTCACCGGGGACTAGCGGTGAAGAGACCCAGTACTTC. Encoded protein: CASSPGTSGEETQYF.

The chain links TRBV7-7 to TRBJ2-5; TRBD1 aligns across 8 bases. From germline, CDR1 is SSHAT and CDR2 FNYEAQ (reference sequence). V trimming: 4 bases; J trimming: 4 bases; junction bases outside the gene matches: 8. This CDR3 spans 15 amino acids. The CDR3 coding sequence is TGTGCCAGCAGCTCCCGGGACAGGCGGGGAGAGACCCAGTACTTC. This codes for CASSSRDRRGETQYF. Based on the CDR3 plus reference TRBV7-7 and TRBJ2-5, the full variable domain is GAGVSQSPRYKVTKRGQDVTLRCDPISSHATLYWYQQALGQGPEFLTYFNYEAQPDKSGLPSDRFSAERPEGSISTLTIQRTEQRDSAMYRCASSSRDRRGETQYFGPGTRLLVL.

Worth noting for this clone: Distinct nucleotide sequences in the sample also encode this CDR3. The CDR3 nucleotides read TGCGCCAGCAGTCATCCAGGGGAAACTGAAGCTTTCTTT. Protein sequence: CASSHPGETEAFF. The chain carries TRBV4-1 and TRBJ1-1, with TRBD1 as a possible D gene (6 bases). This CDR3 region has 13 residues. Looked up from germline, CDR1 is MGHRA and CDR2 is YSYEKL. Trimming cost V 6 bases and J 5 bases, with 13 bases left between them.

This chain joins TRBV5-6 and TRBJ2-7; 9 nucleotides match TRBD1. CDR1 and CDR2 from the germline V gene are SGHDT and YYEEEE. The CDR3 is made up of 16 amino acids. With 5 bases clipped from V and 4 bases from J, the junction kept 13 bases outside the gene matches. Here the CDR3 reads CASRGDRALKPYEQYF. For the CDR3, the DNA is TGTGCCAGCAGAGGGGACAGGGCCCTTAAACCTTACGAGCAGTACTTC. The entire variable domain, with the rest obtained from reference TRBV5-6 and TRBJ2-7, is as follows: DAGVTQSPTHLIKTRGQQVTLRCSPKSGHDTVSWYQQALGQGPQFIFQYYEEEERQRGNFPDRFSGHQFPNYSSELNVNALLLGDSALYLCASRGDRALKPYEQYFGPGTRLTVT.

The chain combines TRBV6-1 with TRBJ2-2; 7 bases agree with TRBD1. V dropped 1 base and J dropped 6; count of bases not matched to a gene: 14. The CDR3 extends over 18 amino acids. Looked up from germline, CDR1 is MNHNS and CDR2 is SASEGT. CDR3: CASSEEYLRDSRAGELFF. In nucleotides, the CDR3 is TGTGCCAGCAGTGAAGAGTATCTTCGGGACAGCCGGGCCGGGGAGCTGTTTTTT.

The chain combines TRBV28 with TRBJ1-2; 10 bases match TRBD1. The CDR3 runs to 15 residues. Per germline, CDR1 MDHEN and CDR2 SYDVKM. Losses at the gene ends were 7 bases for V and 7 bases for J; bases not matched to a gene: 12. The CDR3 DNA reads TGTGCCAGCACCTCACCCGGGACAGGGGTTGCTGGCTACACCTTC. It yields the protein CASTSPGTGVAGYTF.